The 20 T cell receptor beta chains below were found in one sample sequenced in a study of T cell clonality in common variable immunodeficiency. Measured with immunoSEQ multiplex PCR; TCRdb has only the in-frame clones, and not every one. The sample holds approximately 46,000 clones, and no clone turns up only once. Specimen: peripheral blood mononuclear cells. The receptor source for this set is a person aged 18-70 years in good health.

Note on this clone: The DNA ends 3 residues before the CDR3 does, and the rest of the CDR3 is filled in from the germline J gene. The V call is TRBV30, the J call TRBJ1-5; 7 bases align to TRBD1. Unmatched junction bases numbered 11, after V lost 5 bases and J lost 7 bases. This CDR3 has 14 amino acids. Germline V gene data show CDR1 as GTSNPN and CDR2 as SVGIG (reference sequence). CDR3 sequence reads: CAWAGQAGGQPQHF. The CDR3 bases that were read are TGTGCCTGGGCAGGACAGGCCGGAGGGCAGCCC.

This clone was counted ten times or more. The CDR3 is cut off 3 residues early in the read; its end comes from the germline J gene. The V call is TRBV2, the J call TRBJ2-3; D unclear. Germline V gives CDR1 SNHLY, CDR2 FYNNEI. CDR3 size: 14 residues. The CDR3 region is CASSEGAKGQPQYF. The covered CDR3 bases are TGTGCCAGCAGTGAAGGCGCGAAGGGCCAGCCG.

Of note for this clone: The CDR3 end is not reached by the read, which stops 3 residues before it; the germline J gene fills it in. The rearrangement joins TRBV7-2 to TRBJ2-7, with a weak D call TRBD2 (6 bases). The CDR3 contains 15 residues. Trimming stripped 1 base from V and 2 bases from J, with 12 bases between. From germline, CDR1 is SGHTA and CDR2 FQGNSA. The CDR3 bases that were read are TGTGCCAGCAGCTTAGTTGGCGGGGATGCCTACGAG. It codes for CASSLVGGDAYE. In full, the CDR3 is CASSLVGGDAYEQYF.

Many counts were recorded for this clone. The read falls 3 residues short of the CDR3 end, and the missing part is taken from the germline J gene. V is TRBV9 and J is TRBJ2-5, with TRBD2 matching over 12 bases. V shed 0 bases and J 4 bases; nucleotides not matched to a gene: 7. The CDR3 is made up of 17 amino acids. Germline-derived CDR1 and CDR2 are SGDLS and YYNGEE. CDR3 region: CASSVGGLAGYGETQYF. The sequenced part of the CDR3 DNA is TGTGCCAGCAGCGTAGGAGGACTAGCGGGGTATGGAGAGACC.

At least ten counts were recorded for this clone. Read coverage stops 3 residues before the CDR3 terminus; the germline J gene supplies the remainder. This chain uses TRBV30 with TRBJ1-1; D is unresolved. Germline V gene lookup returns CDR1 GTSNPN and CDR2 SVGIG (reference sequence). V lost 2 bases to trimming and J lost 3 bases, with 13 bases between them. The CDR3 has 14 residues. The sequenced part of the CDR3 DNA is TGTGCCTGGAGTCGGCCAGGATGGGACACTGAA. Translation: CAWSRPGWDTE. The entire CDR3 sequence reads CAWSRPGWDTEAFF.

This clone was seen many times. The read ends 3 residues shy of where the CDR3 ends; the end is completed using the germline J gene. The identical CDR3 is also encoded by other nucleotide sequences in the sample. The chain combines TRBV5-1 with TRBJ1-1; D is possibly TRBD1 (6 bases). The CDR3 length is 16 residues. The germline V gene has CDR1 SGHRS and CDR2 YFSETQ. CDR3 DNA (partial): TGCGCCAGCAGCTATTGGTTTTCAGGGGAGGGAGAGACA. This codes for CASSYWFSGEGET. The full CDR3 reads CASSYWFSGEGETAFF.

This clone has ten or more counts. The DNA ends 3 residues before the CDR3 does, and the rest of the CDR3 is filled in from the germline J gene. The chain recombines TRBV6-4 with TRBJ2-3, with TRBD1 matching over 12 bases. The CDR3 has 14 amino acids. Germline-derived CDR1 and CDR2 are MRHNA and SNTAGT. The sequenced CDR3 bases are TGTGCCAGCAGTGACGGGACAGGGGGCCAGCCG. Residues: CASSDGTGGQP. The whole CDR3 reads CASSDGTGGQPQYF.

This clone was picked up many times. Read coverage stops 3 residues before the CDR3 terminus; the germline J gene supplies the remainder. The chain uses TRBV30 and TRBJ2-2; D is unresolved. Germline V lookup: CDR1 GTSNPN, CDR2 SVGIG (reference sequence). V was clipped by 4 bases and J by 7 bases, with 4 bases between them. The CDR3 spans 10 residues. CDR3 in amino acids: CAWKVGELFF. CDR3 DNA (partial): TGTGCCTGGAAGGTCGGGGAG. Full variable domain (outside the CDR3, taken from reference TRBV30 and TRBJ2-2): SQTIHQWPATLVQPVGSPLSLECTVEGTSNPNLYWYRQAAGRGLQLLFYSVGIGQISSEVPQNLSASRPQDRQFILSSKKLLLSDSGFYLCAWKVGELFFGEGSRLTVL.

This clone came up many times. The read ends 3 residues shy of where the CDR3 ends; the end is completed using the germline J gene. This chain uses TRBV6-1 with TRBJ1-6; D remains unclear. This CDR3 is 14 amino acids long. Trimming removed 4 bases from V and 7 bases from J, with 11 bases in between. Per germline, CDR1 MNHNS and CDR2 SASEGT. CDR3 DNA, as far as it was read: TGTGCCAGCAGTGTAGGAAGACAAAATTCACCC. Amino acids: CASSVGRQNSP. The whole CDR3 reads CASSVGRQNSPLHF.

This clone was detected many times. The read terminates 3 residues ahead of where the CDR3 ends, so the germline J gene completes it. The genes are TRBV7-8 and TRBJ1-4; 7 bases align to TRBD1. CDR1 and CDR2 (germline): SGHVS, FQNEAQ. There are 14 residues in the CDR3. The trim removed 2 bases at V and 6 bases at J, leaving 3 bases unmatched. The CDR3 DNA, read in part, is TGTGCCAGCAGCTTACGCAGGGGGGATGAAAAA. Translating it yields CASSLRRGDEK. The entire CDR3 protein is CASSLRRGDEKLFF.

This clone was counted at least ten times. The read finishes 3 residues shy of the CDR3 end, and the germline J gene is used to complete it. This chain links TRBV5-1 with TRBJ1-2; TRBD1 aligns across 11 bases. Germline lookup yields CDR1 SGHRS and CDR2 YFSETQ. The CDR3 is made up of 16 amino acids. CDR3 DNA (partial): TGCGCCAGCACTCAGGGGACAGGGGGAAGGTCAAGCGGC. Protein product: CASTQGTGGRSSG. The full CDR3 reads CASTQGTGGRSSGYTF.

This clone was seen more than once but under ten times. The read comes to an end 3 residues before the CDR3 does, leaving the germline J gene to fill in the end. The chain couples TRBV19 to TRBJ2-3; 11 bases align to TRBD1. Losses at the gene ends were 5 bases for V and 4 bases for J; bases not matched to a gene: 2. Germline values: CDR1 LNHDA, CDR2 SQIVND (reference sequence). The CDR3 loop spans 14 amino acids. Partial CDR3 DNA: TGTGCCAGTAGTCCGGGACAGGGGGCAGATACG. It is translated as CASSPGQGADT. The CDR3 in full is CASSPGQGADTQYF.

This clone came up many times. The CDR3 end lies 3 residues beyond the end of the read and is filled in from the germline J gene. This chain joins TRBV27 and TRBJ1-5; 9 nucleotides agree with TRBD1. The CDR3 contains 15 residues. V shed 5 bases, J shed 1 base, and the junction held 3 bases outside the gene matches. Germline V gene sequence: CDR1 MNHEY, CDR2 SMNVEV (reference sequence). The covered CDR3 bases are TGTGCCAGCAGTCCCGGGACAGGGAGCAATCAGCCC. It is translated as CASSPGTGSNQP. The full CDR3 sequence reads CASSPGTGSNQPQHF.

This clone was seen more than once but under ten times. The junction differs from germline at one of its ends, possibly a read error. The read stops 3 residues short of the end of the CDR3; the missing end is completed from the germline J gene. Other DNA sequences from this sample encode an identical CDR3 as well. The rearrangement links TRBV11-2 to TRBJ1-3, with D possibly TRBD1 on 5 matching bases. Germline V gene lookup returns CDR1 SGHAT and CDR2 FQNNGV. CDR3 length equals 12 residues. This chain's CDR3 is CASSQGGNTIYF. The covered CDR3 bases are TGTGCCAGCAGCCAGGGAGGAAACACA.

This clone was recorded at least ten times. The CDR3 extends 3 residues past the end of the read, so its final part is completed from the germline J gene. V is TRBV30 and J is TRBJ1-1; tentatively, D is TRBD1 (6 bases). The CDR3 totals 14 residues. Germline assignment: CDR1 GTSNPN and CDR2 SVGIG (reference sequence). V lost 3 bases and J lost 3, with 14 bases in between. CDR3 residues: CAWRVPGDHTEAFF. Incomplete CDR3 DNA: TGTGCCTGGAGGGTACCAGGGGATCACACTGAA.

This clone was detected ten times or more. Read data end 3 residues before the CDR3 end; the end is taken from the germline J gene. The rearrangement joins TRBV19 to TRBJ1-3; 10 nucleotides match TRBD1. Germline lookup yields CDR1 LNHDA and CDR2 SQIVND (reference sequence). The CDR3 is 17 residues long. CDR3 region: CASIGDRGRRRGWTIYF. CDR3 DNA, as far as it was read: TGTGCCAGTATAGGGGACAGGGGCCGAAGGCGGGGGTGGACC.

The table lists this clone with a few counts. The read gets to within 3 residues of the CDR3 end, and the germline J gene fills in the rest. The V gene is TRBV19, the J gene TRBJ2-7; TRBD1 matches 8 bases. Unmatched junction bases numbered 6, after V lost 4 bases and J lost 4 bases. The CDR3 runs 14 residues. The germline V gene has CDR1 LNHDA and CDR2 SQIVND (reference sequence). The covered CDR3 bases are TGTGCCAGTAGTACTGCCGGGACAGGATACGAG. Its translation: CASSTAGTGYE. The whole CDR3 reads CASSTAGTGYEQYF.

This clone was counted ten times or more. An end of the junction does not agree with germline; a read error may underlie this. The read ends 3 residues shy of where the CDR3 ends; the end is completed using the germline J gene. In the same sample, other DNA sequences code for this CDR3. The chain links TRBV4-2 to TRBJ1-6; unclear D gene. CDR1 and CDR2 from the germline V gene are LGHNA and YNFKEQ. CDR3 length: 14 amino acids. The CDR3 sequence: CASSQDRTRSPLHF. Incomplete CDR3 DNA: TGCGCCAGCAGCCAAGATCGGACTCGATCACCC.

The sample holds many counts of this clone. The read ends 3 residues early relative to the CDR3; the germline J gene fills the gap. V gene TRBV5-4 combines with J gene TRBJ2-2; D is unresolved. This CDR3 region has 13 residues. From germline, CDR1 is SGHNT and CDR2 YYREEE (reference sequence). With 4 bases removed from V and 4 bases from J, the gap between germline ends came to 8 bases. CDR3 sequence reads: CASSNPSTGELFF. The part of the CDR3 DNA that was read is TGTGCCAGCAGCAATCCTAGCACCGGGGAG.

This clone occurred many times. The CDR3 bases that were read are TGTGCCAGCAGTTATCCCGGGACTGGGAACACTGAA. Its protein product is CASSYPGTGNTE. The entire CDR3 protein is CASSYPGTGNTEAFF. The chain has TRBV6-2 or TRBV6-3 and TRBJ1-1; maybe TRBD1 (5 bases). The CDR3 end lies 3 residues beyond the end of the read and is filled in from the germline J gene. Trimming left V 3 bases short and J 1 base short, with 12 bases between. Germline values: CDR1 MNHEY, CDR2 SVGEGT. This CDR3 comprises 15 residues.